This T cell receptor beta chain emerged from a study of liver allograft versus peripheral blood T cells. Study overall: Recipients' peripheral blood supplied the T cell receptor repertoires against which those in transplanted livers were compared.

TCRdb passed the reads through MiXCR, listing each CDR3 protein once. The sample lists some 14,000 distinct CDR3 sequences, approximately 17% occurring once. The study, taken as a whole, reports: Reports indicated that T cell receptor repertoires inside liver allografts differed from those in peripheral blood.

Relative to its sample, this clonotype is medium-sized. Its target is not known. Germline lookup yields CDR1 SGHTA and CDR2 FQGNSA. V was pared by 1 base and J by 7 bases, with 16 bases between. The CDR3 has 15 amino acids. This TCR was sampled from a human patient who had a liver transplant. Some T cells here may be from the graft donor. The genes are TRBV7-2 and TRBJ2-5; D gene ambiguous. The CDR3: CASSLGTPRRWTQYF. CDR3 in DNA: TGTGCCAGCAGCTTAGGCACCCCCCGTAGGTGGACCCAGTACTTC.